This entry lists 25 T cell receptor beta chains sequenced from one sample in a study of blood T cell repertoires in COVID-19. TCRdb's copy holds only in-frame clones and misses some; the assay was immunoSEQ multiplex PCR. The sample consists of about 410,000 clones, approximately 89% of them appearing once. The sample consisted of PBMCs or T cells enriched from blood (not recorded which). Source of these receptors: a woman in her 30s who had recovered from COVID-19.

The rearrangement uses TRBV11-2 and TRBJ2-7; D gene unclear. V was shortened by 3 bases and J by 2 bases, with 14 bases between the two germline ends. CDR1 and CDR2 from the germline V gene are SGHAT and FQNNGV. The CDR3 is 15 amino acids. CDR3 bases: TGTGCCAGCAGCTTTCAAATCAGTATAACCTACGAGCAGTACTTC. Translating it yields CASSFQISITYEQYF.

The V and J genes are TRBV28 and TRBJ1-2, with 9 bases identical to TRBD1. Germline lookup yields CDR1 MDHEN and CDR2 SYDVKM. The ends lost 3 bases at V and 4 bases at J; junction bases unmatched: 6. The CDR3 is made up of 15 amino acids. CDR3 DNA sequence: TGTGCCAGCAGTTTTCTGGGACAGGGAACCTATGGCTACACCTTC. This codes for CASSFLGQGTYGYTF.

CDR3 DNA sequence: TGTGCCAGCAGCTCGGACAGGGCGACATTTGCGGACGGTTACAATGAGCAGTTCTTC. This codes for CASSSDRATFADGYNEQFF. The J gene is TRBJ2-1, the V gene TRBV11-2; 8 nucleotides match TRBD1. The germline CDR1 and CDR2 sequences are SGHAT and FQNNGV. CDR3 length: 19 residues. V shed 4 bases, J shed 4 bases, and the junction held 18 bases outside the gene matches.

This sequence joins TRBV5-1 and TRBJ2-7; 8 bases line up with TRBD2. The germline V gene encodes CDR1 SGHRS and CDR2 YFSETQ. The CDR3 is made up of 16 amino acids. V lost 3 bases and J lost 4; bases outside the gene matches: 12. CDR3 protein: CASSSASAGDRYEQYF. The CDR3 region has the DNA TGCGCCAGCAGCTCAGCATCAGCGGGAGATCGGTACGAGCAGTACTTC. The whole variable domain, filled in from reference TRBV5-1 and TRBJ2-7, reads KAGVTQTPRYLIKTRGQQVTLSCSPISGHRSVSWYQQTPGQGLQFLFEYFSETQRNKGNFPGRFSGRQFSNSRSEMNVSTLELGDSALYLCASSSASAGDRYEQYFGPGTRLTVT.

The rearrangement links TRBV18 to TRBJ2-7; a weak D match, TRBD1 (6 bases). The V gene's germline CDR1 is KGHSH and CDR2 LQKENI. The V end was cut by 3 bases, the J end by 6 bases, with 18 bases between. The CDR3 length is 15 residues. CDR3 sequence: CASSPFIRDTVEQYF. DNA for the CDR3: TGTGCCAGCTCACCCTTTATTCGGGACACCGTCGAGCAGTACTTC.

V is TRBV28 and J is TRBJ2-7, with D uncertain. The CDR3 consists of 12 residues. With 4 bases removed from V and 7 bases from J, the gap between germline ends came to 11 bases. CDR1 is MDHEN, CDR2 SYDVKM, per germline. The CDR3 is CASSSSIREQYF. The CDR3 bases are TGTGCCAGCAGTTCGTCCATCCGGGAGCAGTACTTC.

V usage is TRBV5-4 and J usage is TRBJ2-3; TRBD2 matches at 11 bases. This CDR3 is built from 19 residues. Germline V gene lookup returns CDR1 SGHNT and CDR2 YYREEE (reference sequence). With V trimmed by 1 base and J by 0 bases, 10 bases remained unmatched. The CDR3 protein is CASSLPRWTSGQSTDTQYF. CDR3 bases: TGTGCCAGCAGCTTGCCCAGGTGGACTAGCGGGCAGAGCACAGATACGCAGTATTTT.

V and J are TRBV10-2 and TRBJ1-2; 7 nucleotides align to TRBD1. With V trimmed by 6 bases and J by 5 bases, 6 bases remained unmatched. CDR3 length: 13 residues. Germline V CDR1 and CDR2: WSHSY, SAAADI. The CDR3 sequence: CASRRDSAYGYTF. CDR3 bases: TGCGCCAGCAGGAGGGACAGCGCTTATGGCTACACCTTC.

The chain carries TRBV30 and TRBJ2-5, with D unresolved. Germline V gene sequence: CDR1 GTSNPN, CDR2 SVGIG (reference sequence). The CDR3 is 12 residues long. Trimming removed 1 base at V and 4 bases at J, with 7 bases between. The CDR3: CAWSERRETQYF. CDR3 DNA: TGTGCCTGGAGTGAGAGGAGAGAGACCCAGTACTTC.

CDR3 in DNA: TGTGCCAGCAGTGAATATACTAGCGGGGGAATTTACGAGCAGTACTTC. Its protein is CASSEYTSGGIYEQYF. The chain has TRBV25-1 and TRBJ2-7, with 11 bases that match TRBD2. CDR1 and CDR2 from the germline V gene are MGHDK and SYGVNS. The CDR3 extends over 16 amino acids. V was clipped by 0 bases and J by 4 bases; unmatched bases: 5.

This clone turned up a few times. The CDR3 DNA sequence: TGCGCCAGCAGCCAAGAACAGGGGAGAGGTTCACCCCTCCACTTT. It translates to CASSQEQGRGSPLHF. The chain recombines TRBV4-1 with TRBJ1-6, with 7 bases aligning to TRBD1. The CDR3 covers 15 residues. With 0 bases clipped from V and 9 bases from J, the junction kept 5 bases outside the gene matches. Per germline, CDR1 MGHRA and CDR2 YSYEKL.

The genes are TRBV2 and TRBJ2-3; D uncertain. Germline V gene data show CDR1 as SNHLY and CDR2 as FYNNEI. The germline V and J ends were trimmed by 4 bases and 0 bases, with 11 bases remaining between them. There are 15 residues in the CDR3. For the CDR3, the DNA is TGTGCCAGCAGTGTCCTTGCGGCTAGCACAGATACGCAGTATTTT. Translating gives CASSVLAASTDTQYF.

The rearrangement joins TRBV7-3 to TRBJ1-5; D not certain. The CDR3 sequence is 13 residues long. In germline, CDR1 is SGHTA, CDR2 FQGTGA. V lost 0 bases and J lost 7, with 7 bases in between. In nucleotides, the CDR3 is TGTGCCAGCAGCTTAACCCCTAACCAGCCCCAGCATTTT. This gives the protein CASSLTPNQPQHF.

J is TRBJ1-2 and V is TRBV30; 7 nucleotides agree with TRBD1. The J segment lost 0 bases and the V segment lost 2 bases, leaving 3 bases of the junction unmatched. Per germline, CDR1 GTSNPN and CDR2 SVGIG (reference sequence). The CDR3 consists of 14 residues. CDR3 sequence (DNA): TGTGCCTGGAGTACAGGGGTAGCTAACTATGGCTACACCTTC. Protein sequence: CAWSTGVANYGYTF. Using reference TRBV30 and TRBJ1-2 for the parts outside the CDR3, the full variable domain is SQTIHQWPATLVQPVGSPLSLECTVEGTSNPNLYWYRQAAGRGLQLLFYSVGIGQISSEVPQNLSASRPQDRQFILSSKKLLLSDSGFYLCAWSTGVANYGYTFGSGTRLTVV.

This chain uses TRBV5-4 with TRBJ1-1; D perhaps matches TRBD1 (6 bases). CDR1 is SGHNT, CDR2 YYREEE, per germline (reference sequence). Deletions cut 4 bases from V and 4 bases from J, with 11 bases between. This CDR3 contains 13 residues. CDR3 bases: TGTGCCAGCAGCCCACAGGGATTCACTGAAGCTTTCTTT. Its translation is CASSPQGFTEAFF.

CDR3 residues: CASSQVMTGDQGYTF. Written as DNA, the CDR3 is TGCGCCAGCAGCCAAGTGATGACAGGGGATCAAGGCTACACCTTC. J is TRBJ1-2 and V is TRBV4-1; 8 bases align to TRBD1. The CDR3 sequence is 15 residues long. The ends lost 1 base at V and 8 bases at J; junction bases unmatched: 9. The germline V gene encodes CDR1 MGHRA and CDR2 YSYEKL.

CDR3 in amino acids: CASSFGGLNQPQHF. The CDR3, as DNA: TGCGCCAGCAGCTTCGGGGGTCTCAATCAGCCCCAGCATTTT. The chain joins TRBV5-1 to TRBJ1-5; tentative D call: TRBD1 (5 bases). CDR1 is SGHRS, CDR2 YFSETQ, per germline. V shed 2 bases and J shed 3 bases, with 9 bases lying between them. The CDR3 is 14 amino acids.

The chain carries TRBV5-4 and TRBJ1-2; D uncertain. The CDR3 is made up of 13 amino acids. Trimming took off 3 bases at V and 7 bases at J, with 13 bases between the two ends. From germline, CDR1 is SGHNT and CDR2 YYREEE (reference sequence). CDR3 DNA sequence: TGTGCCAGCAGCTCAGGCTCGAACGGTGGCTACACCTTC. Its protein product is CASSSGSNGGYTF.

The chain couples TRBV28 to TRBJ1-2, with D perhaps TRBD1 (6 bases). The CDR3 consists of 17 residues. Germline V gene sequence: CDR1 MDHEN, CDR2 SYDVKM. V was cut by 6 bases and J by 0 bases, with 20 bases left in between. CDR3 loop: CASSLGDWQGTNYGYTF. The CDR3 DNA is TGTGCCAGCAGCTTGGGGGATTGGCAGGGGACTAACTATGGCTACACCTTC.

The rearrangement joins TRBV30 to TRBJ2-3; 7 nucleotides match TRBD2. The germline CDR1 and CDR2 sequences are GTSNPN and SVGIG (reference sequence). CDR3 size: 14 residues. Trimming took 2 bases from V and 8 from J; bases not matched to a gene: 10. The CDR3 loop reads CAWSPVAGRGTQYF. Here the CDR3 DNA reads TGTGCCTGGAGTCCAGTCGCTGGGAGGGGTACGCAGTATTTT. Filled out from reference TRBV30 and TRBJ2-3, the complete variable domain reads SQTIHQWPATLVQPVGSPLSLECTVEGTSNPNLYWYRQAAGRGLQLLFYSVGIGQISSEVPQNLSASRPQDRQFILSSKKLLLSDSGFYLCAWSPVAGRGTQYFGPGTRLTVL.

The V gene is TRBV27, the J gene TRBJ1-1, with D uncertain. The CDR3 runs to 11 residues. In germline, CDR1 is MNHEY, CDR2 SMNVEV (reference sequence). V was trimmed by 8 bases and J by 4 bases, leaving 8 bases between them. The chain's CDR3 is CASLTGTEAFF. The CDR3, as DNA: TGTGCCAGCTTGACGGGCACTGAAGCTTTCTTT.

The J gene is TRBJ2-7, the V gene TRBV6-5, with 8 bases identical to TRBD1. After removal of 5 bases from V and 7 bases from J, the junction contained 7 bases not matched to a gene. This CDR3 is built from 13 residues. The germline CDR1 and CDR2 sequences are MNHEY and SVGAGI. CDR3 region: CASSTGRGLEQYF. CDR3 sequence (DNA): TGTGCCAGCAGTACGGGCAGGGGGCTTGAGCAGTACTTC.

The V call is TRBV7-8, the J call TRBJ1-1; D remains ambiguous. V lost 1 base and J 1 base, leaving 7 bases between the germline ends. The CDR3 extends over 14 amino acids. CDR1 is SGHVS, CDR2 FQNEAQ, per germline. The CDR3 protein is CASSLGTGNTEAFF. CDR3 sequence (DNA): TGTGCCAGCAGCTTAGGTACGGGGAACACTGAAGCTTTCTTT.

V is TRBV5-1 and J is TRBJ1-1, with D possibly being TRBD1 (6 bases). The germline V gene encodes CDR1 SGHRS and CDR2 YFSETQ. V was clipped by 3 bases and J by 1 base, with 13 bases between them. The CDR3 covers 15 residues. This CDR3 is CASSSGDTENTEAFF. In DNA form, the CDR3 reads TGCGCCAGCAGCTCCGGGGACACCGAGAACACTGAAGCTTTCTTT.

This clone has only one observation. The chain joins TRBV30 to TRBJ1-6, with a weak D call TRBD1 (5 bases). V gave up 6 bases and J gave up 9 bases, with 21 bases separating them. The germline gives CDR1 GTSNPN, CDR2 SVGIG (reference sequence). This CDR3 comprises 15 residues. CDR3 coding DNA: TGTGCCTGCGCGAGCTCCCAGGGAAGGGCTTCACCCCTCCACTTT. Its translation: CACASSQGRASPLHF.